The sequence of this T cell receptor (beta chain) was determined in a study of CD8 T cells in ankylosing spondylitis. Ten or more counts support this clonotype. What it binds is unknown. Quantitative 5'-RACE with molecular barcodes produced the TCR beta libraries. TCRdb reanalysed the 5' RACE reads using MiXCR and keeps one entry per CDR3 protein. This sample has a few hundred thousand distinct CDR3 sequences, with 7.5% to 9% found just once. Study-wide results and caveats: The authors found the disease-linked clones to be CD8+ and relatively rare in peripheral blood. A TCR beta motif of fewer than ten highly homologous variants appeared characteristic of ankylosing spondylitis blood. Clones linked to disease were reported to show significant enrichment in matched ankylosing spondylitis synovial fluid. In synovial fluid and blood from reactive arthritis, some motif variants were previously reported.

This receptor was obtained from a male donor with ankylosing spondylitis. Sequencing input: blood, either unsorted or a sorted T cell fraction (not recorded which).

CDR3 residues: CASSLGSGQSYNEQFF. In DNA form, the CDR3 reads TGTGCCAGCAGCTTAGGTAGCGGGCAATCCTACAATGAGCAGTTCTTC. The chain joins TRBV11-3 to TRBJ2-1; 7 bases line up with TRBD2. The CDR3 runs to 16 residues. V was clipped by 1 base and J by 1 base; unmatched bases: 4. The germline V gene has CDR1 SGHNT and CDR2 YENEEA.